The rows below give T cell receptor beta chains drawn from one sample of a study of T cells in Graves' hyperthyroidism and ophthalmopathy. Using its own MiXCR run on the multiplex PCR reads, TCRdb lists one record per CDR3 protein. The sample holds roughly 280,000 distinct CDR3 sequences, about a sixth seen once. The sample taken for sequencing was blood. Every receptor here comes from a woman between 55 and 75 years old with Graves' ophthalmopathy. CDR3s include the opening cysteine and the closing phenylalanine or tryptophan. D genes are given only for firm matches. Size is omitted from some rows. Given values are once, few, many or a class for expanded clones.

j_gene | len | abundance | d_gene | v_gene | CDR3nt | CDR3aa
TRBJ1-4 | 15 | - | - | TRBV5-1 | TGCGCCAGCAGCTTCACCCGGGGGGCCCATGAAAAACTGTTTTTT | CASSFTRGAHEKLFF
TRBJ2-2 | 15 | - | TRBD1 | TRBV20-1 | TGCAGTGCACATACAGGGGGCCCCCGGAGCGGGGAGCTGTTTTTT | CSAHTGGPRSGELFF
TRBJ2-1 | 14 | many | - | TRBV7-9 | TGTGCCAGCAGCTTAGTGCTGGGAGCCGATGAGCAGTTCTTC | CASSLVLGADEQFF
TRBJ2-7 | 17 | few | - | TRBV14 | TGTGCCAGCAGCCAAGGGGCCTTCGGACAGCTACCCTACGAGCAGTACTTC | CASSQGAFGQLPYEQYF
TRBJ1-1 | 14 | many | - | TRBV28 | TGTGCCAGCAGTTTAAGCTACAGGGCGGCTGAAGCTTTCTTT | CASSLSYRAAEAFF
TRBJ1-4 | 15 | few | - | TRBV5-1 | TGCGCCAGCAGCTTGCGGGTAGCAACTAATGAAAAACTGTTTTTT | CASSLRVATNEKLFF
TRBJ1-1 | 13 | many | - | TRBV5-1 | TGCGCCAGCAGCTTGGAATATGACACTGAAGCTTTCTTT | CASSLEYDTEAFF
TRBJ2-7 | 13 | - | TRBD2 | TRBV30 | TGTGCCTGGAGTACGGGAGGACCCTACGAGCAGTACTTC | CAWSTGGPYEQYF
TRBJ2-7 | 14 | many | TRBD1 | TRBV12-3/TRBV12-4 | TGTGCCAGCAGTTGGGGACAGGGGTGGACCGAGCAGTACTTC | CASSWGQGWTEQYF
TRBJ2-4 | 13 | - | - | TRBV4-1 | TGCGCCAGCAGCCCCCGACAGGCAAACATTCAGTACTTC | CASSPRQANIQYF
TRBJ2-2 | 12 | - | - | TRBV24-1 | TGTGCCACCAGTGAGGGTCACGGGGAGCTGTTTTTT | CATSEGHGELFF
TRBJ2-3 | 16 | - | TRBD2 | TRBV20-1 | TGCAGTGCTAGAGCCCCCCTAGCGGGGGTAAGGGATACGCAGTATTTT | CSARAPLAGVRDTQYF
TRBJ1-2 | 12 | - | - | TRBV28 | TGTGCCAGCAGCCTATTAACAGAGGGCTACACCTTC | CASSLLTEGYTF
TRBJ2-2 | 18 | many | TRBD2 | TRBV27 | TGTGCCAGCAGTCTGGGACTAGCGGACTCCGCGAACACCGGGGAGCTGTTTTTT | CASSLGLADSANTGELFF
TRBJ2-3 | 15 | few | - | TRBV20-1 | TGCAGTGCTAGATTACTGTTTCCTAGCACAGATACGCAGTATTTT | CSARLLFPSTDTQYF
TRBJ1-6 | 14 | - | - | TRBV5-4 | TGTGCCAGCAGCTCATCCAGGGGTAATTCACCCCTCCACTTT | CASSSSRGNSPLHF
TRBJ2-2 | 16 | many | TRBD2 | TRBV28 | TGTGCCAGCAGTGAAACTAGCGGGGGCAACACCGGGGAGCTGTTTTTT | CASSETSGGNTGELFF
TRBJ2-5 | 10 | - | - | TRBV20-1 | TGCAGTGCCCAACACAACAATCACTACTTC | CSAQHNNHYF
TRBJ2-1 | 17 | - | TRBD2 | TRBV9 | TGTGCCAGCAGCGTCGTGGCTAGCGGGACAAAACCCAATGAGCAGTTCTTC | CASSVVASGTKPNEQFF
TRBJ1-6 | 15 | - | - | TRBV5-1 | TGCGCCAGCAGCTTTCAACAGGGTAACAATTCACCCCTCCACTTT | CASSFQQGNNSPLHF
TRBJ1-6 | 14 | few | TRBD1 | TRBV20-1 | TGCAGTGCACCGAGACAGGGGCTCAATTCACCCCTCCACTTT | CSAPRQGLNSPLHF
TRBJ1-2 | 16 | many | - | TRBV6-2/TRBV6-3 | TGTGCCAGCAGACGCATCAACCTCCTGGACAGCTATGGCTACACCTTC | CASRRINLLDSYGYTF
TRBJ2-7 | 14 | - | - | TRBV29-1 | TGCAGCGTTAGCTTCCGCTCAAGCTCCTACGAGCAGTACTTC | CSVSFRSSSYEQYF
TRBJ1-1 | 16 | many | TRBD1 | TRBV7-9 | TGTGCCAGCAGCCCGAGTGACAGGGTCACGGACACTGAAGCTTTCTTT | CASSPSDRVTDTEAFF
TRBJ1-1 | 13 | many | - | TRBV6-5 | TGTGCCAGCAGTTACGAAACGGCGGCTGAAGCTTTCTTT | CASSYETAAEAFF
TRBJ1-4 | 11 | few | - | TRBV20-1 | TGCAGTGGCACGCCTGATGAAAAACTGTTTTTT | CSGTPDEKLFF
TRBJ2-5 | 12 | many | - | TRBV7-2 | TGTGCCAGCAGCCGGGACACCACCTACCAGTACTTC | CASSRDTTYQYF
TRBJ2-5 | 15 | few | TRBD2 | TRBV25-1 | TGTGCCAGCAGTGAGAGCGGGGGGGCCGGAGAGACCCAGTACTTC | CASSESGGAGETQYF
TRBJ2-5 | 15 | - | TRBD1 | TRBV28 | TGTGCCAGCAGTTTGGACAGGGCGGGTGAGGAGACCCAGTACTTC | CASSLDRAGEETQYF
TRBJ1-2 | 17 | many | - | TRBV5-6 | TGTGCCAGCAGCTCGGGACTGACTGAAGGTCGCGTCTATGGCTACACCTTC | CASSSGLTEGRVYGYTF
TRBJ2-2 | 17 | - | TRBD2 | TRBV19 | TGTGCCAGTAGTATAGGACTAGCGGGAACGAACACCGGGGAGCTGTTTTTT | CASSIGLAGTNTGELFF
TRBJ1-2 | 13 | few | - | TRBV19 | TGTGCCAGTAGAAGGGAGCTTGGCTATGGCTACACCTTC | CASRRELGYGYTF
TRBJ2-6 | 18 | few | - | TRBV27 | TGTGCCAGCAGTCCCAGGATCCGAGACGCTTATGGGGCCAACGTCCTGACTTTC | CASSPRIRDAYGANVLTF
TRBJ1-1 | 13 | few | - | TRBV10-3 | TGTGCCATCAGTGTCGGGAGCGGGGAGACGGCTTTCTTT | CAISVGSGETAFF
TRBJ2-1 | 14 | many | - | TRBV20-1 | TGCAGTGCTAGCTATACCAACTCCTACAATGAGCAGTTCTTC | CSASYTNSYNEQFF
TRBJ1-5 | 14 | many | - | TRBV28 | TGTGCCAGCAAGAGTTGGGGAGGCAATCAGCCCCAGCATTTT | CASKSWGGNQPQHF
TRBJ2-7 | 13 | many | TRBD1 | TRBV5-1 | TGCGCCAGCAGCCTGACAGGGTTACTTGAGCAGTACTTC | CASSLTGLLEQYF